This paragraph covers one T cell receptor (beta chain) sequence. As yet, its antigen is unknown. This entry comes from a study of brain T cells in children with intractable seizures. Study-level findings and limits: Only CDR3 sequence similarity suggested viral specificity, without known HCMV serostatus. Clones missing pre-surgery may reflect undersampling of that blood sample.

TCRdb's table, derived via immunoSEQ multiplex PCR, lists solely in-frame clones and lacks some. Of around 80,000 clones listed, around 90% are singletons. Surgery cases with the highest brain T cell transcript signatures were chosen for sequencing. The receptor was derived from a girl aged 2 to 9 with Rasmussen encephalitis and intractable seizures. Sample: peripheral blood, taken at surgery.

Written as DNA, the CDR3 is TGCAGCGGACTAAGAGACAAAAACATTCAGTACTTC. This gives the protein CSGLRDKNIQYF. The chain employs TRBV29-1 and TRBJ2-4, with D perhaps matching TRBD2 (5 bases). Germline CDR1 SQVTM, CDR2 ANQGSEA. V was clipped by 7 bases and J by 3 bases, with 10 bases between them. CDR3 size: 12 residues.